The T cell receptor beta chain under discussion was sequenced for a study of cytomegalovirus exposure and HLA in healthy donors. A note on this clone: What it binds is not known.

Study conclusions and caveats: Cytomegalovirus association was listed for 164 TCR beta chains. For most TCR sequences rarity was the rule, although some public TCRs occurred in many donors.

Assay used: immunoSEQ multiplex PCR; TCRdb lists only in-frame clones, some missing. The profile covers around 220,000 clones, with approximately 80% appearing a single time and more than 13% taken by the ten largest. Sequenced input: PBMCs. The sequence was collected from a woman aged 25 to 39 in good health and CMV-seropositive.

CDR3 nucleotides: TGCGCCAGCAGTGAGTCAATCCGGGACAGGGTACGGAATGAGCAGTTCTTC. This sequence encodes CASSESIRDRVRNEQFF. V is TRBV10-1 and J is TRBJ2-1, with 9 bases matching TRBD1. Trimming removed 0 bases from V and 7 bases from J; junction bases left unmatched: 10. CDR1 WNHNN and CDR2 SYGVQD come from the germline V gene (reference sequence). The CDR3 runs 17 residues.